This TCR beta chain originates from a study of blood T cell repertoires in COVID-19. The CDR3 is 13 amino acids. Trimming left V 6 bases short and J 6 bases short, with 14 bases between. Germline values: CDR1 MNHEY, CDR2 SVGAGI. Profiling relied on immunoSEQ multiplex PCR, and the TCRdb table lists in-frame clones only, not all of them. The table lists roughly 67,000 clones, approximately 85% of them singletons. V gene TRBV6-5 combines with J gene TRBJ1-1; a possible D gene is TRBD1 (5 bases). Sequenced: peripheral blood. This clonotype was sampled from a man aged 50 to 60 with acute or convalescent COVID-19. The CDR3 DNA follows: TGTGCCAGCAGAAGACAGTCCGGCGCTGAAGCTTTCTTT. Its protein product is CASRRQSGAEAFF.